A selection of T cell receptor beta chains follows, all from one sample in a study of blood T cells in healthy people across ages. TCRdb ran MiXCR on the 5' RACE reads and lists one entry per CDR3 protein. This table holds approximately 800,000 distinct CDR3 sequences, approximately 53% found once. Source material: blood. Receptors were obtained from a man aged 35 to 55 in good health. The CDR3 runs from the conserved cysteine through the conserved F or W. The D gene is left open where the match is weak. Clone size, where shown, is once, few, many, or a class for clones that have expanded.

v_gene: TRBV14; abundance: .; d_gene: .; j_gene: TRBJ1-3; len: 16; CDR3aa: CASSPIQGRSGNTIYF; CDR3nt: TGTGCCAGCAGCCCAATACAAGGCCGCTCTGGAAACACCATATATTTT
v_gene: TRBV5-8; abundance: few; d_gene: .; j_gene: TRBJ2-1; len: 15; CDR3aa: CASSLAVGSYNEQFF; CDR3nt: TGTGCCAGCAGCTTGGCCGTTGGCTCCTACAATGAGCAGTTCTTC
v_gene: TRBV29-1; abundance: .; d_gene: TRBD2; j_gene: TRBJ2-5; len: 11; CDR3aa: CSAPGGETQYF; CDR3nt: TGCAGCGCCCCGGGAGGGGAGACCCAGTACTTC
v_gene: TRBV7-3; abundance: .; d_gene: .; j_gene: TRBJ2-5; len: 15; CDR3aa: CACSTSAGGQETQYF; CDR3nt: TGTGCCTGCAGCACCTCCGCCGGGGGCCAAGAGACCCAGTACTTC
v_gene: TRBV20-1; abundance: few; d_gene: .; j_gene: TRBJ2-7; len: 16; CDR3aa: CSARSAPGLRTYEQYF; CDR3nt: TGCAGTGCTAGAAGCGCCCCGGGACTGAGAACCTACGAGCAGTACTTC
v_gene: TRBV28; abundance: .; d_gene: .; j_gene: TRBJ1-1; len: 13; CDR3aa: CASTQQGDTEAFF; CDR3nt: TGTGCCAGCACACAACAGGGCGACACTGAAGCTTTCTTT
v_gene: TRBV4-2; abundance: .; d_gene: TRBD2; j_gene: TRBJ2-3; len: 16; CDR3aa: CASSQDWTSSTDTQYF; CDR3nt: TGTGCCAGCAGCCAAGATTGGACTAGCAGCACAGATACGCAGTATTTT
v_gene: TRBV27; abundance: .; d_gene: TRBD1; j_gene: TRBJ1-5; len: 15; CDR3aa: CASSPDRVSEQPQHF; CDR3nt: TGTGCCAGCAGCCCGGACAGGGTGAGTGAACAGCCCCAGCATTTT
v_gene: TRBV6-5; abundance: many; d_gene: .; j_gene: TRBJ2-7; len: 13; CDR3aa: CASRTAGYYEQYF; CDR3nt: TGTGCCAGCAGGACCGCAGGGTACTACGAGCAGTACTTC
v_gene: TRBV6-4; abundance: .; d_gene: .; j_gene: TRBJ2-7; len: 14; CDR3aa: CASAKQGDYNEQYF; CDR3nt: TGTGCCAGCGCCAAACAGGGGGACTACAATGAGCAGTACTTC
v_gene: TRBV7-3; abundance: few; d_gene: TRBD2; j_gene: TRBJ2-5; len: 16; CDR3aa: CASSLTLAGGLETQYF; CDR3nt: TGTGCCAGCAGCTTAACGCTAGCGGGGGGGCTAGAGACCCAGTACTTC
v_gene: TRBV9; abundance: .; d_gene: TRBD1; j_gene: TRBJ1-2; len: 15; CDR3aa: CASSVDRDSNYGYTF; CDR3nt: TGTGCTAGCAGCGTTGACCGGGACAGCAACTATGGCTACACCTTC
v_gene: TRBV3-1; abundance: .; d_gene: .; j_gene: TRBJ2-7; len: 15; CDR3aa: CASSQSIGSNYEQYF; CDR3nt: TGTGCCAGCAGCCAATCTATCGGGAGTAACTACGAGCAGTACTTC
v_gene: TRBV29-1; abundance: .; d_gene: .; j_gene: TRBJ2-1; len: 15; CDR3aa: CSVGQRVTGYNEQFF; CDR3nt: TGCAGCGTTGGTCAGAGGGTGACAGGTTACAATGAGCAGTTCTTC
v_gene: TRBV29-1; abundance: .; d_gene: .; j_gene: TRBJ1-2; len: 10; CDR3aa: CSVDWDGYTF; CDR3nt: TGCAGCGTTGATTGGGACGGCTACACCTTC
v_gene: TRBV11-2; abundance: .; d_gene: .; j_gene: TRBJ2-5; len: 17; CDR3aa: CASSPRGVGTTQETQYF; CDR3nt: TGTGCCAGCAGCCCAAGGGGAGTAGGGACCACTCAAGAGACCCAGTACTTC
v_gene: TRBV7-2; abundance: .; d_gene: .; j_gene: TRBJ1-2; len: 15; CDR3aa: CASSPQKGQPRGYTF; CDR3nt: TGTGCCAGCAGCCCCCAAAAAGGCCAACCAAGGGGCTACACCTTC
v_gene: TRBV7-9; abundance: .; d_gene: TRBD2; j_gene: TRBJ2-7; len: 17; CDR3aa: CASSPLGTSGPTYEQYF; CDR3nt: TGTGCCAGCAGCCCTCTCGGGACTAGCGGCCCAACCTACGAGCAGTACTTC
v_gene: TRBV6-1; abundance: .; d_gene: TRBD1; j_gene: TRBJ1-2; len: 15; CDR3aa: CATFRPGQGALGYTF; CDR3nt: TGTGCCACCTTCCGTCCGGGACAGGGGGCGCTTGGCTACACCTTC
v_gene: TRBV25-1; abundance: .; d_gene: .; j_gene: TRBJ2-5; len: 16; CDR3aa: CASSGGDMGPRETQYF; CDR3nt: TGTGCCAGCAGTGGTGGGGACATGGGGCCCCGGGAGACCCAGTACTTC
v_gene: TRBV7-2; abundance: .; d_gene: .; j_gene: TRBJ1-2; len: 17; CDR3aa: CASSLYGPTRSGYGYTF; CDR3nt: TGTGCCAGCAGCTTATATGGCCCCACTCGGTCGGGCTATGGCTACACCTTC
v_gene: TRBV27; abundance: .; d_gene: .; j_gene: TRBJ2-7; len: 14; CDR3aa: CASSPGTLYYEQYF; CDR3nt: TGTGCCAGCAGCCCCGGGACCTTATACTACGAGCAGTACTTC
v_gene: TRBV3-1; abundance: .; d_gene: TRBD1; j_gene: TRBJ1-2; len: 13; CDR3aa: CASGTGSNYGYTF; CDR3nt: TGTGCTAGCGGGACAGGGAGTAACTATGGCTACACCTTC
v_gene: TRBV3-1; abundance: few; d_gene: TRBD2; j_gene: TRBJ2-5; len: 15; CDR3aa: CASTPTGTSGETQYF; CDR3nt: TGTGCCAGCACACCGACCGGGACTAGCGGGGAGACCCAGTACTTC
v_gene: TRBV6-2/TRBV6-3; abundance: many; d_gene: .; j_gene: TRBJ2-7; len: 13; CDR3aa: CASEDSSSYEQYF; CDR3nt: TGTGCCAGCGAGGACAGTAGCTCCTACGAGCAGTACTTC
v_gene: TRBV7-2; abundance: few; d_gene: .; j_gene: TRBJ2-5; len: 14; CDR3aa: CASSVRVPQETQYF; CDR3nt: TGTGCCAGCAGCGTCAGGGTCCCCCAAGAGACCCAGTACTTC